The 28 T cell receptor beta chains reported below all come from one sample, sequenced in a study of T cells in Graves' hyperthyroidism and ophthalmopathy. It was RNA transcripts that yielded the amplified TCR beta CDR3 regions. In the first-round RT-PCR of the TCR CDR3, the HTBI primer set was used. TCRdb used MiXCR to reprocess the multiplex PCR reads, holding one entry per CDR3 protein. Of hundreds of thousands of distinct CDR3 sequences in the sample, around 20% were seen once. Sequencing input: blood. The receptor source for this set is a woman aged 45-65 years with Graves' hyperthyroidism that later progressed to Graves' ophthalmopathy.

V gene TRBV6-2 or TRBV6-3 combines with J gene TRBJ2-5; 7 positions agree with TRBD2. Germline CDR1 MNHEY, CDR2 SVGEGT. After removal of 7 bases from V and 5 bases from J, the junction contained 10 bases not matched to a gene. The CDR3 extends over 14 amino acids. CDR3 sequence: CASKKGREEETQYF. CDR3 nucleotides: TGTGCCAGCAAAAAGGGGAGGGAGGAGGAGACCCAGTACTTC.

In this sample, this clonotype turned up a few times. The J gene is TRBJ2-3, the V gene TRBV10-1; D unresolved. Trimming removed 4 bases from V and 4 bases from J, with 6 bases in between. This CDR3 region has 12 residues. Germline values: CDR1 WNHNN, CDR2 SYGVQD (reference sequence). The CDR3 here is CASSVFPDTQYF. The CDR3 coding sequence is TGCGCCAGCAGTGTGTTTCCAGATACGCAGTATTTT.

The chain combines TRBV12-3 or TRBV12-4 with TRBJ2-7; no clear D gene. The length of the CDR3 is 14 residues. Trimming took 5 bases from V and 4 from J, leaving 15 bases between them. This CDR3 is CASSPRNGLYEQYF. The CDR3, as DNA: TGTGCCAGCAGTCCCCGGAATGGCCTATACGAGCAGTACTTC.

This clonotype was detected ten times or more. V usage is TRBV27 and J usage is TRBJ1-5, with 7 bases identical to TRBD1. The J segment lost 0 bases and the V segment lost 6 bases, leaving 11 bases of the junction unmatched. This CDR3 spans 17 amino acids. Germline CDR1 reads MNHEY; CDR2 reads SMNVEV (reference sequence). CDR3 region: CASSPFQGEYSNQPQHF. Written as DNA, the CDR3 is TGTGCCAGCAGCCCCTTTCAGGGGGAGTATAGCAATCAGCCCCAGCATTTT.

Turning to this clonotype: A much larger clone is a single base away; this may be a read error. V usage is TRBV6-2 or TRBV6-3 and J usage is TRBJ2-1, with 9 positions matching TRBD2. Germline V CDR1 and CDR2: MNHEY, SVGEGT. The CDR3 contains 15 residues. V gave up 1 base and J gave up 9 bases; unmatched junction bases: 7. CDR3 in DNA: TGTGCCAGCAGTTACTTGGTAGCGGGAGACAGTGAGCAGTTCTTC. It yields the protein CASSYLVAGDSEQFF.

Ten or more counts support this clonotype. The chain combines TRBV11-2 with TRBJ1-1, with D perhaps matching TRBD1 (5 bases). The CDR3 has 14 amino acids. V was cut by 0 bases and J by 7 bases, with 12 bases left in between. Germline values: CDR1 SGHAT, CDR2 FQNNGV. CDR3 in amino acids: CASSLDSLGGEAFF. As DNA, the CDR3 is TGTGCCAGCAGCTTAGATAGTCTGGGGGGTGAAGCTTTCTTT.

This clonotype was detected ten times or more. The chain carries TRBV3-1 and TRBJ1-1; no clear D gene. The V and J ends lost 1 base and 0 bases respectively, with 3 bases between them. This CDR3 region has 13 residues. The V gene's germline CDR1 is LGHDT and CDR2 YNNKEL (reference sequence). CDR3 in amino acids: CASSQGMNTEAFF. The CDR3 region has the DNA TGTGCCAGCAGCCAAGGGATGAACACTGAAGCTTTCTTT.

This clonotype was counted only a few times. This chain uses TRBV6-6 with TRBJ1-4, with D unresolved. V was pared by 2 bases and J by 5 bases, with 6 bases between. CDR3 size: 13 residues. Germline V gives CDR1 MNHNY, CDR2 SVGAGI (reference sequence). CDR3 in amino acids: CASSYNPNEKLFF. CDR3 coding DNA: TGTGCCAGCAGTTACAACCCGAATGAAAAACTGTTTTTT.

Notes on this clonotype: Mismatch with germline at one junction end may stem from a read error. The chain has TRBV27 and TRBJ2-7, with 10 bases that match TRBD1. CDR1 is MNHEY and CDR2 is SMNVEV in the germline V gene (reference sequence). The length of the CDR3 is 13 residues. For the CDR3, the DNA is TGTACCAGCAGTCGACAGGGGGCGAGCGAGCAGTACTTC. It encodes CTSSRQGASEQYF.

This clonotype appeared a few times. In DNA, the CDR3 is TGCGCCAGCAGCTCGTACAATCAGCCCCAGCATTTT. Its protein is CASSSYNQPQHF. This chain joins TRBV5-1 and TRBJ1-5; D is ambiguous. The CDR3 has 12 amino acids. The V gene lost 3 bases and the J gene lost 3 bases, with 4 bases spanning the gap. CDR1 is SGHRS, CDR2 YFSETQ, per germline.

This clonotype occurred many times. This sequence joins TRBV9 and TRBJ1-1; D ambiguous. Germline V gene data show CDR1 as SGDLS and CDR2 as YYNGEE. Between the trimmed V and J ends, which lost 0 bases and 0 bases, there was a span of 9 bases. The CDR3 has 15 residues. The CDR3 reads CASSVGVGLNTEAFF. Written as DNA, the CDR3 is TGTGCCAGCAGCGTAGGGGTAGGCCTGAACACTGAAGCTTTCTTT.

The chain carries TRBV5-5 and TRBJ1-5; no firm D call. CDR3 length: 15 residues. The V and J ends lost 4 bases and 0 bases respectively, with 11 bases between them. The germline V gene has CDR1 SGHKS and CDR2 YYEKEE (reference sequence). The CDR3 region is CASSPNGFSNQPQHF. The CDR3 bases are TGTGCCAGCAGCCCGAACGGGTTTAGCAATCAGCCCCAGCATTTT.

This clonotype has more than one count but fewer than ten. The genes are TRBV15 and TRBJ1-1; D not certain. Per germline, CDR1 LNHNV and CDR2 YYDKDF (reference sequence). The CDR3 has 11 residues. V dropped 1 base and J dropped 6 bases, with 3 bases sitting between them. Here the CDR3 reads CATSRAAEAFF. The CDR3 coding sequence is TGTGCCACCAGCAGAGCTGCTGAAGCTTTCTTT.

The CDR3: CAISESDQPQHF. DNA of the CDR3: TGTGCCATCAGTGAGTCGGATCAGCCCCAGCATTTT. The rearrangement uses TRBV10-3 and TRBJ1-5; D is unresolved. The CDR3 runs 12 residues. V was shortened by 0 bases and J by 5 bases, with 2 bases between the two germline ends. Germline lookup yields CDR1 ENHRY and CDR2 SYGVKD.

This clonotype was detected a few times. In DNA, the CDR3 is TGCGCCAGCAGCACGGACAGTCCTAAAAACATTCAGTACTTC. Translation: CASSTDSPKNIQYF. The chain couples TRBV5-1 to TRBJ2-4; a possible D gene is TRBD1 (6 bases). Per germline, CDR1 SGHRS and CDR2 YFSETQ. The CDR3 has 14 residues. The V and J ends lost 4 bases and 4 bases respectively, with 12 bases between them.

This sequence joins TRBV27 and TRBJ1-5, with 9 positions matching TRBD1. V dropped 3 bases and J dropped 7; count of bases not matched to a gene: 7. Per the germline V gene, CDR1 is MNHEY and CDR2 is SMNVEV (reference sequence). CDR3 size: 15 residues. CDR3 protein: CASSFEGTGRQPQHF. The CDR3 nucleotides read TGTGCCAGCAGTTTCGAGGGGACAGGGCGACAGCCCCAGCATTTT.

This clonotype was recorded a few times. The gene calls are TRBV28 and TRBJ2-2; D remains unclear. CDR1 and CDR2 from the germline V gene are MDHEN and SYDVKM. CDR3 length equals 15 residues. V was trimmed by 3 bases and J by 2 bases, leaving 10 bases between them. The CDR3 DNA reads TGTGCCAGCAGTTTCGACGGGCGTAACACCGGGGAGCTGTTTTTT. Protein: CASSFDGRNTGELFF.

The chain joins TRBV6-2 or TRBV6-3 to TRBJ1-3; a weak D match, TRBD1 (5 bases). Germline CDR1 and CDR2: MNHEY and SVGEGT. V was cut by 7 bases and J by 6 bases, with 19 bases left in between. The CDR3 is 15 amino acids. CDR3 coding DNA: TGTGCCAGCATCGACCAGGGAGACTTAGAAAACACCATATATTTT. Translating gives CASIDQGDLENTIYF.

This clonotype was counted at least ten times. V is TRBV11-2 and J is TRBJ1-1; possibly TRBD1 for D (6 bases). There are 15 residues in the CDR3. V lost 5 bases and J lost 8, with 21 bases in between. CDR1 SGHAT and CDR2 FQNNGV come from the germline V gene. The CDR3 DNA reads TGTGCCAGCAGCACGCCCGGGTGGGGGCGGATAGAAGCTTTCTTT. Residues: CASSTPGWGRIEAFF. Based on the CDR3 plus reference TRBV11-2 and TRBJ1-1, the full variable domain is EAGVAQSPRYKIIEKRQSVAFWCNPISGHATLYWYQQILGQGPKLLIQFQNNGVVDDSQLPKDRFSAERLKGVDSTLKIQPAKLEDSAVYLCASSTPGWGRIEAFFGQGTRLTVV.

This clonotype was recorded at least ten times. The CDR3 is CAWRPRGLRYEQYF. CDR3 bases: TGTGCCTGGAGGCCCAGGGGGCTTCGGTACGAGCAGTACTTC. The chain has TRBV30 and TRBJ2-7; 8 nucleotides agree with TRBD1. V dropped 3 bases and J dropped 4; count of bases not matched to a gene: 8. CDR1 GTSNPN and CDR2 SVGIG come from the germline V gene (reference sequence). The CDR3 extends over 14 amino acids.

The chain links TRBV20-1 to TRBJ1-2; 11 positions match TRBD1. J gave up 8 bases and V 1 base, and 6 bases lay outside the gene matches. The germline V gene encodes CDR1 DFQATT and CDR2 SNEGSKA (reference sequence). The CDR3 is 14 residues long. Written as DNA, the CDR3 is TGCAGTGCTAGAGGGGGGACAGGGGGATACGGCTACACCTTC. Protein: CSARGGTGGYGYTF.

This clonotype was seen ten or more times. The chain employs TRBV5-1 and TRBJ2-1, with a tentative D call TRBD1 (6 bases). V was pared by 4 bases and J by 0 bases, with 11 bases between. CDR1 and CDR2 (germline): SGHRS, YFSETQ. The CDR3 covers 15 residues. The chain's CDR3 is CASSPTGSSYNEQFF. The CDR3 DNA reads TGCGCCAGCAGCCCAACAGGGAGCTCCTACAATGAGCAGTTCTTC. The whole variable domain, remainder taken from reference TRBV5-1 and TRBJ2-1, is KAGVTQTPRYLIKTRGQQVTLSCSPISGHRSVSWYQQTPGQGLQFLFEYFSETQRNKGNFPGRFSGRQFSNSRSEMNVSTLELGDSALYLCASSPTGSSYNEQFFGPGTRLTVL.

The chain combines TRBV19 with TRBJ1-6; 7 nucleotides align to TRBD1. This CDR3 has 14 amino acids. Germline assignment: CDR1 LNHDA and CDR2 SQIVND (reference sequence). V lost 5 bases, J lost 10 bases, and 8 bases stayed unmatched. The CDR3 is CASSPQGVVSPLHF. The DNA of the CDR3 is TGTGCCAGTAGTCCCCAGGGGGTTGTGTCACCCCTCCACTTT.

This clonotype was counted many times. The V gene is TRBV12-3 or TRBV12-4, the J gene TRBJ1-1; D call uncertain. The CDR3 consists of 13 residues. Trimming removed 2 bases from V and 4 bases from J, with 8 bases in between. The DNA for the CDR3 is TGTGCCAGCAGTTTACGGGTTACCACTGAAGCTTTCTTT. Amino acid sequence: CASSLRVTTEAFF.

The gene calls are TRBV3-1 and TRBJ2-4; 11 bases map to TRBD2. The CDR3 contains 17 residues. Losses at the gene ends were 1 base for V and 2 bases for J; bases not matched to a gene: 4. Germline assignment: CDR1 LGHDT and CDR2 YNNKEL (reference sequence). CDR3 sequence reads: CASSQVAGGPSKNIQYF. For the CDR3, the DNA is TGTGCCAGCAGCCAAGTAGCGGGGGGGCCGTCCAAAAACATTCAGTACTTC. The entire variable domain, with the rest obtained from reference TRBV3-1 and TRBJ2-4, is as follows: DTAVSQTPKYLVTQMGNDKSIKCEQNLGHDTMYWYKQDSKKFLKIMFSYNNKELIINETVPNRFSPKSPDKAHLNLHINSLELGDSAVYFCASSQVAGGPSKNIQYFGAGTRLSVL.

The chain has TRBV5-8 and TRBJ1-3, with 7 positions matching TRBD1. The length of the CDR3 is 16 residues. Germline assignment: CDR1 SGHTS and CDR2 YDEGEE. V lost 4 bases and J lost 0; bases outside the gene matches: 7. The CDR3 bases are TGTGCCAGCAGCGTCGGGACAGAACTCTCTGGAAACACCATATATTTT. Residues: CASSVGTELSGNTIYF. Full variable domain (remainder filled in from reference TRBV5-8 and TRBJ1-3): EAGVTQSPTHLIKTRGQQATLRCSPISGHTSVYWYQQALGLGLQFLLWYDEGEERNRGNFPPRFSGRQFPNYSSELNVNALELEDSALYLCASSVGTELSGNTIYFGEGSWLTVV.

This clonotype turned up a few times. The gene calls are TRBV27 and TRBJ1-6; no firm D call. Germline V gives CDR1 MNHEY, CDR2 SMNVEV (reference sequence). The length of the CDR3 is 13 residues. The V end lost 5 bases, the J end lost 7 bases, and 9 bases lay between the germline ends. This CDR3 is CASSVRWNSPLHF. The CDR3 DNA sequence: TGTGCCAGCAGTGTTAGGTGGAATTCACCCCTCCACTTT.

This clonotype has more than one count but fewer than ten. The V gene is TRBV7-3, the J gene TRBJ2-6; D may be TRBD1 (5 bases). V gave up 2 bases and J gave up 2 bases, with 13 bases separating them. The CDR3 is 17 residues long. CDR1 is SGHTA and CDR2 is FQGTGA in the germline V gene. CDR3 DNA sequence: TGTGCCAGCAGCTTACGCAGGGTCGAGACTGGGGCCAACGTCCTGACTTTC. The encoded protein is CASSLRRVETGANVLTF.